Listed here are 13 T cell receptor beta chains from one sample, sequenced in a study of blood T cell repertoires in COVID-19. TCRdb keeps only in-frame clones here, not all; method: immunoSEQ multiplex PCR. Of fewer than 200,000 clones detected, 83% appear once; the ten largest clones hold approximately 18%. The sequenced material came from peripheral blood. The receptors shown here come from a woman aged 70 to 79 who had recovered from COVID-19.

This clone has only a few counts. The chain has TRBV7-2 and TRBJ1-5; unclear D gene. V lost 5 bases and J 6 bases, leaving 14 bases between the germline ends. This CDR3 is 14 amino acids long. CDR1 is SGHTA, CDR2 FQGNSA, per germline. CDR3: CASSLRGTVQPQHF. The CDR3 bases are TGTGCCAGCAGCCTTAGAGGCACCGTTCAGCCCCAGCATTTT.

This chain links TRBV3-1 (or the pseudogene TRBV3-2) with TRBJ2-1; unclear D gene. The CDR3 spans 13 residues. V was cut by 2 bases and J by 4 bases, with 6 bases left in between. From germline, CDR1 is LGHDT and CDR2 YNNKEL (reference sequence). CDR3 amino acids: CASSQIQYNEQFF. The CDR3 coding sequence is TGTGCCAGCAGCCAAATACAGTACAATGAGCAGTTCTTC.

This clone was counted a few times. Mismatch with germline at one junction end may stem from a read error. The chain employs TRBV4-1 and TRBJ2-4; D gene uncertain. Germline V gene lookup returns CDR1 MGHRA and CDR2 YSYEKL. The CDR3 loop spans 15 amino acids. The CDR3 region is CASSQDWQARNIQYF. The DNA of the CDR3 is TGCGCCAGCAGCCAAGATTGGCAGGCCAGAAACATTCAGTACTTC.

The J gene is TRBJ2-2, the V gene TRBV28, with 10 bases lining up with TRBD1. CDR1 is MDHEN, CDR2 SYDVKM, per germline. This CDR3 is 13 amino acids long. Germline trimming cut 3 bases from V and 14 bases from J; bases unmatched to any gene: 6. CDR3 nucleotides: TGTGCCAGCAGTTTCGGGACAGGGGACCGACTGTTTTTT. It encodes CASSFGTGDRLFF. Using reference TRBV28 and TRBJ2-2 for the parts outside the CDR3, the full variable domain is DVKVTQSSRYLVKRTGEKVFLECVQDMDHENMFWYRQDPGLGLRLIYFSYDVKMKEKGDIPEGYSVSREKKERFSLILESASTNQTSMYLCASSFGTGDRLFFGEGSRLTVL.

The chain couples TRBV7-2 to TRBJ2-3; 8 bases agree with TRBD2. Germline CDR1 SGHTA, CDR2 FQGNSA. This CDR3 comprises 16 residues. V lost 0 bases to trimming and J lost 3 bases; unmatched junction nucleotides: 5. Here the CDR3 DNA reads TGTGCCAGCAGCTTAGCTGCTAGCGGGCGGACAGATACGCAGTATTTT. It translates to CASSLAASGRTDTQYF.

The rearrangement uses TRBV3-1 (or the pseudogene TRBV3-2) and TRBJ1-4, with 9 nucleotides matching TRBD1. With 4 bases clipped from V and 6 bases from J, the junction kept 6 bases outside the gene matches. CDR1 LGHDT and CDR2 YNNKEL come from the germline V gene (reference sequence). The CDR3 is 15 residues long. The CDR3 coding sequence is TGTGCCAGCAGCCGGCAGACAGGGGGGGATGAAAAACTGTTTTTT. This encodes CASSRQTGGDEKLFF.

This clone was observed a single time. This sample also contains other DNA sequences that code for the same CDR3. V is TRBV18 and J is TRBJ2-5, with 8 bases matching TRBD1. In germline, CDR1 is KGHSH, CDR2 LQKENI. The CDR3 has 14 amino acids. Trimming took 3 bases from V and 5 from J; bases not matched to a gene: 5. CDR3 nucleotide sequence: TGTGCCAGCTCACCGGACAGGGCGGGTGAGACCCAGTACTTC. Protein: CASSPDRAGETQYF.

The count of this clone is one. The chain couples TRBV7-9 to TRBJ1-5, with D hard to call. The V gene's germline CDR1 is SEHNR and CDR2 FQNEAQ (reference sequence). Trimming removed 6 bases at V and 2 bases at J, with 14 bases between. The CDR3 is made up of 15 amino acids. Written as DNA, the CDR3 is TGTGCCAGCAGTCCGGAGGACCCTGGCAATCAGCCCCAGCATTTT. Encoded protein: CASSPEDPGNQPQHF.

The chain employs TRBV9 and TRBJ2-7; D might be TRBD2 (5 bases). Germline V CDR1 and CDR2: SGDLS, YYNGEE. The CDR3 length is 16 residues. V lost 1 base and J lost 0, with 14 bases in between. CDR3 DNA sequence: TGTGCCAGCAGCGTATTTCCCCCCGGGGACTCCTACGAGCAGTACTTC. Protein sequence: CASSVFPPGDSYEQYF.

This chain connects TRBV20-1 to TRBJ2-5; the D gene is possibly TRBD1 (6 bases). The CDR3 length is 11 residues. V lost 1 base and J lost 9, with 9 bases in between. The germline V gene has CDR1 DFQATT and CDR2 SNEGSKA (reference sequence). The CDR3 DNA reads TGCAGTGCTAGAGCAAACAGGGCCCAGTACTTC. Its translation: CSARANRAQYF.

This clone has just one count. The V and J genes are TRBV5-6 and TRBJ2-1; a weak D match, TRBD2 (6 bases). The germline CDR1 and CDR2 sequences are SGHDT and YYEEEE. Between the trimmed V and J ends, which lost 3 bases and 4 bases, there was a span of 17 bases. The CDR3 has 16 amino acids. CDR3 residues: CASSWAHYGTYNEQFF. The CDR3 DNA reads TGTGCCAGCAGCTGGGCCCACTACGGGACTTACAATGAGCAGTTCTTC.

V and J are TRBV6-5 and TRBJ1-6, with a possible D match to TRBD1 (5 bases). The CDR3 consists of 16 residues. Germline V lookup: CDR1 MNHEY, CDR2 SVGAGI. The V end lost 2 bases, the J end lost 7 bases, and 15 bases lay between the germline ends. The CDR3 loop reads CASSYDVAGKNSPLHF. The DNA of the CDR3 is TGTGCCAGCAGTTACGACGTTGCAGGGAAGAATTCACCCCTCCACTTT.

The rearrangement joins TRBV11-2 to TRBJ1-1, with 7 bases that match TRBD1. CDR1 and CDR2 from the germline V gene are SGHAT and FQNNGV. The CDR3 has 14 residues. The junction had 7 bases not matched to a gene; V was cut back by 5 bases and J by 4 bases. CDR3 residues: CASSLHRGRTEAFF. The CDR3 nucleotides are TGTGCCAGCAGCCTACACAGGGGACGCACTGAAGCTTTCTTT.